The following is a T cell receptor beta chain sequence with its context. Antigen: not known. Only patients with CD8+CD57+ cell expansion on flow cytometry were chosen for sequencing. None of the patients had been given any therapy when their blood was sampled. This sample was included in a study of CD8+CD57+ T cells in acquired aplastic anemia. Background on the study: Sorted CD4+ and CD8+ cell DNA averaged 3.2 ug.

Study-wide points: Significance was not reached for CD8+ Simpson's diversity between patients and controls. Patients shared twenty-nine CD8+ CDR3 sequences with controls.

The CDR3 is 16 amino acids. Trimming cost V 9 bases and J 11 bases, with 26 bases left between them. Germline CDR1 is WNHNN and CDR2 is SYGVQD (reference sequence). Investigators profiled TCR beta VDJ and CDR3 from genomic DNA template. MiXCR, run by TCRdb on the reads, gives a single entry per CDR3 protein. Seen here are approximately 300,000 distinct CDR3 sequences, under 60% observed once, and the top ten hold under 1.5%. The receptor's source is a human donor with aplastic anemia. The sample comprised sorted CD4+, CD8+, or CD8+CD57+ T cells (not recorded which) from PBMCs. The chain joins TRBV10-1 to TRBJ1-6; possible D gene TRBD1, 5 bases. CDR3 in amino acids: CARVPGTDKSGAPLHF. The CDR3 nucleotides are TGCGCCAGGGTCCCCGGGACCGACAAAAGCGGGGCACCCCTCCACTTT.